This T cell receptor beta chain comes out of a study of blood T cell repertoires in COVID-19 (dated by TCRdb to the early 2020s). Regarding the study in general: Samples covering the acute and convalescent phases of COVID-19 were provided by collaborators in the United States, Italy and Spain. The material from the prospective study consisted of cDNA or gDNA derived from T cells, B-cell-depleted T cells, or PBMCs. Subjects who had been exposed to COVID-19, were actively infected with it, or had recovered from it provided the deeply sampled blood TCRbeta repertoires that made up the dataset. The samples were drawn from two sources: the first 160 participants of the ongoing ImmuneRACE study, and 1,200 or so subjects contributed by 6 global collaborators. Where HLA class I and class II types were available, the types were taken from metadata supplied by the sample provider, not from assay-based typing. The repertoires were made available in a free public database intended to serve as a resource for research on the immune response to SARS-CoV-2. The sample metadata nearly always contained a de-identified subject ID, COVID-19 status, age in years and sex.

The immunoSEQ Assay, a bias-controlled multiplex PCR, was used to amplify TCRbeta CDR3 regions from genomic DNA. The original pipeline was this. The number of nucleated cells in each sample was estimated by amplification of reference gene primers within the assay. To quantify the absolute abundance of each unique TCRbeta CDR3 rearrangement, sequence reads were collapsed and filtered. Productive Simpson clonality was computed per sample as the square root of Simpson's diversity index over productive rearrangements. The table was pulled from immuneACCESS by TCRdb, which kept in-frame rearrangements only. Such tables lose some clones; where checked, under half of the loss comes from unresolved V genes, and the rest has no known cause. V and J calls and clone size come straight from that table; D and trimming were deduced from the DNA. The sample table holds roughly 160,000 clones, of which more than 85% were seen once. The ten most abundant clones make up roughly 2.5% of the sample.

Including cysteine and phenylalanine, the CDR3 has 16 amino acids. Kept here is only the CDR3 DNA, which spans 48 bases and is read in frame from base 1. The germline ends are 15 bases apart after V is trimmed by 0 bases and J by 4 bases. CDR1 LGHDT and CDR2 YNNKEL are derived from the germline V gene (reference sequence). What the study reported, not specific to this receptor: The amount of clinical and demographic metadata varied by source and participant and was provided uncurated.

One collaborating source in Seattle enrolled patients while the patients were actively infected and followed the patients over time throughout the course of disease. Whole blood was collected in K2EDTA tubes by collaborating institutions according to the institutions' own protocols. For TCRbeta analysis, collaborators shipped samples as frozen whole blood, isolated PBMCs, or DNA extracted from either of those sample types. On this clone itself: Its antigen is currently not known. Qualities for individual bases were not recorded, and no much larger clone is one base off.

The receptor was derived from a woman aged 80 or over with COVID-19, enrolled during active disease. This sequence uses TRBV3-1 (or the pseudogene TRBV3-2) and TRBJ1-1, with TRBD1 perhaps the D gene, on 5 matching bases. The sample was peripheral blood. In nucleotides, the sequence is TGTGCCAGCAGCCAAGAAACTTTGACAGTGGCCACTGAAGCTTTCTTT. Its amino acids are CASSQETLTVATEAFF.